The 10 T cell receptor beta chains below come from one sample, sequenced in a study of CD8+ T cells in alopecia areata. Treatment: oral pan-JAK inhibitor, 5-10 mg twice daily. RNA, once extracted, was reverse transcribed into cDNA for use as the sequencing template. Method: immunoSEQ multiplex PCR; TCRdb's copy keeps in-frame clones and lacks some. The profile shows roughly 210,000 clones, 43% of them singletons. The sequencing used CD4+ T cells sorted from blood, collected at roughly week 36, from a patient treated with tofacitinib. The receptor source for this set is a human donor with alopecia areata.

This chain connects TRBV6-5 to TRBJ1-1; D is undetermined. Germline assignment: CDR1 MNHEY and CDR2 SVGAGI. There are 13 residues in the CDR3. V lost 4 bases to trimming and J lost 4 bases, with 10 bases between them. The CDR3 nucleotides are TGTGCCAGCAGTTTACTCCGGGGCACTGAAGCTTTCTTT. This translates into CASSLLRGTEAFF.

The CDR3 bases are TGCAGCGTTGGGAGCGGGAGTGGCTCAGATACGCAGTATTTT. This encodes CSVGSGSGSDTQYF. The V and J genes are TRBV29-1 and TRBJ2-3; 8 bases are a match to TRBD2. Germline CDR1 is SQVTM and CDR2 is ANQGSEA. This CDR3 is 14 amino acids long. The J segment lost 4 bases and the V segment lost 4 bases, leaving 7 bases of the junction unmatched.

The chain carries TRBV7-9 and TRBJ2-1, with 12 bases aligning to TRBD2. CDR1 SEHNR and CDR2 FQNEAQ come from the germline V gene (reference sequence). This CDR3 is built from 14 residues. V lost 1 base and J lost 14; bases outside the gene matches: 6. In DNA form, the CDR3 reads TGTGCCAGCAGCTTAGGGACTAGCGGGGCTTCAGAGTTCTTC. Protein product: CASSLGTSGASEFF.

This clone was counted ten times or more. CDR3 residues: CASSVASVSSYEQYF. In DNA form, the CDR3 reads TGTGCCAGCAGCGTAGCTTCTGTGAGCTCCTACGAGCAGTACTTC. V gene TRBV9 combines with J gene TRBJ2-7, with D uncertain. There are 15 residues in the CDR3. Trimming pared 0 bases from V and 0 bases from J, leaving 10 bases between. The germline V gene encodes CDR1 SGDLS and CDR2 YYNGEE.

This clone was found a few times. The chain carries TRBV19 and TRBJ1-4, with D perhaps TRBD1 (6 bases). Germline V gives CDR1 LNHDA, CDR2 SQIVND (reference sequence). Trimming took 4 bases from V and 0 from J, leaving 18 bases between them. CDR3 size: 18 residues. CDR3 coding DNA: TGTGCCAGTAGTACCTATGGACAGCCCGATGCAACTAATGAAAAACTGTTTTTT. Encoded protein: CASSTYGQPDATNEKLFF.

The table lists this clone with a few counts. The rearrangement links TRBV4-1 to TRBJ1-2, with no clear D. Per germline, CDR1 MGHRA and CDR2 YSYEKL. Trimming removed 0 bases from V and 0 bases from J, with 14 bases in between. The CDR3 is 17 amino acids. In DNA, the CDR3 is TGCGCCAGCAGCCAAGACGCACCCGGCCCCGCTAACTATGGCTACACCTTC. As protein: CASSQDAPGPANYGYTF.

V is TRBV27 and J is TRBJ2-7; 14 bases map to TRBD2. The germline gives CDR1 MNHEY, CDR2 SMNVEV (reference sequence). The junction had 8 bases not matched to a gene; V was cut back by 6 bases and J by 4 bases. This CDR3 region has 16 residues. The CDR3 DNA reads as TGTGCCAGCAGCCGCAGAGGGACTAGCGGGAGTTACGAGCAGTACTTC. Amino acids: CASSRRGTSGSYEQYF.

The chain uses TRBV25-1 and TRBJ2-7, with D perhaps matching TRBD2 (6 bases). The CDR3 totals 14 residues. Trimming took 2 bases from V and 4 from J, leaving 12 bases between them. Germline values: CDR1 MGHDK, CDR2 SYGVNS. The CDR3 sequence is CASSEDGSRYEQYF. The CDR3 DNA follows: TGTGCCAGCAGTGAAGACGGGAGCCGTTACGAGCAGTACTTC.

This clone was recorded only once. The V call is TRBV25-1, the J call TRBJ1-4; D is perhaps TRBD1 (6 bases). V shed 5 bases and J shed 6 bases, with 16 bases lying between them. From germline, CDR1 is MGHDK and CDR2 SYGVNS. The CDR3 has 15 amino acids. This CDR3 is CASSPGQNLHEKLFF. CDR3 bases: TGTGCCAGCAGTCCAGGACAGAACCTCCATGAAAAACTGTTTTTT.

V usage is TRBV23-1 and J usage is TRBJ1-1; D is undetermined. TRBV23-1 is assigned to the ORF class and has an uncertain function. V gave up 4 bases and J gave up 1 base, with 7 bases separating them. The CDR3 totals 13 residues. DNA of the CDR3: TGCGCCAGCAGTCGAAAAGGGAACACTGAAGCTTTCTTT. It encodes CASSRKGNTEAFF.